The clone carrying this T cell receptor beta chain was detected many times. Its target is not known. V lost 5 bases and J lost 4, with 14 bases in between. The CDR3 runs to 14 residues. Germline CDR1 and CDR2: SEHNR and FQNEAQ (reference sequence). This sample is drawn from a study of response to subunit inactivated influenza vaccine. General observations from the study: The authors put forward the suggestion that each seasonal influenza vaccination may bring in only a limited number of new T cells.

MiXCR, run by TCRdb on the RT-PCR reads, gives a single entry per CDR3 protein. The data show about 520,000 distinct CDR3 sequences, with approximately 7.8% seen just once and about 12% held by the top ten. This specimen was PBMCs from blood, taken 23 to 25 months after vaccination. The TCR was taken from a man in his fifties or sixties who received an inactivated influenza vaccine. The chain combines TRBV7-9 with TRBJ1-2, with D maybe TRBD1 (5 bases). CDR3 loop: CASSASGTRYGYTF. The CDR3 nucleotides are TGTGCCAGCAGCGCATCCGGGACTCGCTATGGCTACACCTTC.